The clone carrying this T cell receptor beta chain was counted at least ten times. Individual cDNA molecules carried attached unique molecular identifiers. TCRdb reprocessed the 5' RACE reads via MiXCR and lists one record per CDR3 protein. The table has 50,000 to 70,000 distinct CDR3 sequences, roughly an eighth seen once; the top ten hold roughly 4.5%. V lost 1 base to trimming and J lost 5 bases, with 10 bases between them. The CDR3 has 13 residues. CDR1 and CDR2 from the germline V gene are SQVTM and ANQGSEA. These data belong to a study of early T cells in non-severe SARS-CoV-2 infection. The TCR comes from an adult who was a healthcare worker with PCR-confirmed SARS-CoV-2 infection or an uninfected control (not recorded which). The source material was whole blood. This chain uses TRBV29-1 with TRBJ2-3; D possibly corresponds to TRBD2 (6 bases). CDR3 DNA: TGCAGCGTTGAAGGTGTGGAGGGAGATACGCAGTATTTT. Protein product: CSVEGVEGDTQYF.